The clone carrying this T cell receptor beta chain was detected once. What it binds is unknown. The source of the sample is a study of OX40 agonist ivuxolimab in advanced cancers. Assay used: immunoSEQ multiplex PCR; TCRdb lists only in-frame clones, some missing. The repertoire consists of roughly 40,000 clones, with about 82% occurring once and the leading ten covering just over 20%. V was shortened by 3 bases and J by 2 bases, with 11 bases between the two germline ends. Germline lookup yields CDR1 SNHLY and CDR2 FYNNEI. The CDR3 runs 15 residues. General study results and limits: Doses of 0.1 to 3.0 mg/kg were accompanied by clonal expansion of CD4+ and CD8+ blood T cells by week 6.

The chain joins TRBV2 to TRBJ1-5; D is unclear. This TCR came from an adult with an advanced solid tumor such as melanoma, head and neck, liver or kidney cancer. Sequencing was performed on CD4+ or CD8+ T cells sorted from blood, taken in a trial of the OX40 agonist ivuxolimab. The CDR3 reads CASSDYTRGNQPQHF. CDR3 in DNA: TGTGCCAGCAGTGATTATACGAGGGGCAATCAGCCCCAGCATTTT.